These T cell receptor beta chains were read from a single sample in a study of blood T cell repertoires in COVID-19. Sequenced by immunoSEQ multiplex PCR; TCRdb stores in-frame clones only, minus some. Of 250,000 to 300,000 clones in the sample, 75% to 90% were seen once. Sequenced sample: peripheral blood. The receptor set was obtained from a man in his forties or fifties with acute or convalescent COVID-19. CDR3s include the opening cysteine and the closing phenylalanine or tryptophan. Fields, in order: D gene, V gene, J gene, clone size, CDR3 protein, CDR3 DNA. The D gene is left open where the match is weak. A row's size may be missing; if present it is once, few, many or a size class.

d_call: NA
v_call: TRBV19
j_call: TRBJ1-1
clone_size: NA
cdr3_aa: CAILQGWNTEAFF
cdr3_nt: TGTGCCATTTTACAGGGCTGGAACACTGAAGCTTTCTTT

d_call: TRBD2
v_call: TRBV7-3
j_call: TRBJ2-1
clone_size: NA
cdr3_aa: CASSGGLAGYHEQFF
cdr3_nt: TGTGCCAGCAGCGGGGGACTAGCGGGTTACCATGAGCAGTTCTTC

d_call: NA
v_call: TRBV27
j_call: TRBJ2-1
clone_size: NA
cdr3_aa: CASNGGRSYNEQFF
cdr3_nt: TGTGCCAGCAACGGGGGTAGGTCCTACAATGAGCAGTTCTTC

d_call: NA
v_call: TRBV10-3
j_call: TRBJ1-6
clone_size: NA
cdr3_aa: CAISATGFVYNSPLHF
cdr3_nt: TGTGCCATCAGTGCCACAGGGTTCGTCTATAATTCACCCCTCCACTTT

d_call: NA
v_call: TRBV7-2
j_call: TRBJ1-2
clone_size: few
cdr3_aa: CASSLAAVLYGYTF
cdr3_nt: TGTGCCAGCAGCTTAGCGGCGGTATTGTATGGCTACACCTTC

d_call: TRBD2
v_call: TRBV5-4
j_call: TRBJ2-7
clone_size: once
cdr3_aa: CASSLELANEQYF
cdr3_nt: TGTGCCAGCAGCTTGGAACTAGCGAACGAGCAGTACTTC

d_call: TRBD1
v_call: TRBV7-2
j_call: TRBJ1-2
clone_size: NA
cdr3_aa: CASSLGTGLYGYTF
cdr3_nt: TGTGCCAGCAGCTTAGGGACAGGGCTCTATGGCTACACCTTC

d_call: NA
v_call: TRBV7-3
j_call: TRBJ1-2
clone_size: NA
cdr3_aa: CASSPQSGVDYGYTF
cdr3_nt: TGTGCCAGCAGCCCCCAATCAGGGGTTGACTATGGCTACACCTTC

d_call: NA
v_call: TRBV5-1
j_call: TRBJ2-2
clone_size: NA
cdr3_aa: CASSLAVNSNTGELFF
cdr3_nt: TGCGCCAGCAGCTTGGCCGTAAATTCGAACACCGGGGAGCTGTTTTTT

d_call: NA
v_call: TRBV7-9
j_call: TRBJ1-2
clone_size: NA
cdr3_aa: CASSGRLDSYGYTF
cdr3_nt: TGTGCCAGCAGCGGACGATTGGACAGCTATGGCTACACCTTC

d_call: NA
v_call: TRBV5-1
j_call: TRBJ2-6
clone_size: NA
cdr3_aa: CASSYPSGANVLTF
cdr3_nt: TGCGCCAGCAGCTATCCGTCTGGGGCCAACGTCCTGACTTTC

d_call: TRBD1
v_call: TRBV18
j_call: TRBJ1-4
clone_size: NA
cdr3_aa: CASSQTGVNEKLFF
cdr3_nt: TGTGCCAGCTCGCAGACAGGGGTTAATGAAAAACTGTTTTTT

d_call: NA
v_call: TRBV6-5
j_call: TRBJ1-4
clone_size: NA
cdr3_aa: CASSSRVGGGEKLFF
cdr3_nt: TGTGCCAGCAGTTCCCGGGTGGGGGGTGGCGAAAAACTGTTTTTT

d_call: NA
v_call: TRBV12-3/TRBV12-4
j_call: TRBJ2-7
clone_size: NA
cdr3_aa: CASSPSYEQYF
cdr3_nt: TGTGCCAGCAGTCCCAGCTACGAGCAGTACTTC

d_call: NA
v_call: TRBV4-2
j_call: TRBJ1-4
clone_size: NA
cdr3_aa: CASSQEMGGYHEGATNEKLFF
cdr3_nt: TGTGCCAGCAGCCAAGAGATGGGAGGGTACCACGAAGGTGCAACTAATGAAAAACTGTTTTTT

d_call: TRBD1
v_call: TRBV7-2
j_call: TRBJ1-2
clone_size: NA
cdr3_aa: CASSLRGQGRYGYTF
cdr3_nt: TGTGCCAGCAGCTTAAGGGGACAGGGTCGCTATGGCTACACCTTC

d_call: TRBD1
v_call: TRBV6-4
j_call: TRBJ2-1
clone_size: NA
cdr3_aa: CASSDEPTTGRLEQFF
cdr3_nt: TGTGCCAGCAGTGACGAACCAACGACAGGGAGACTTGAGCAGTTCTTC

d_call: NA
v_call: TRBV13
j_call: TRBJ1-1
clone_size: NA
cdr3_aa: CASSPSLGGNTEAFF
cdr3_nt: TGTGCCAGCAGCCCTAGTTTAGGGGGGAACACTGAAGCTTTCTTT

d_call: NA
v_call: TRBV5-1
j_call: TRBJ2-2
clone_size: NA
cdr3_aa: CASTSGTTTGELFF
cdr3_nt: TGCGCCAGCACCTCCGGGACAACCACCGGGGAGCTGTTTTTT

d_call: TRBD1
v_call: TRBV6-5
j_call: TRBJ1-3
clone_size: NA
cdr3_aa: CASIAGGSGNTIYF
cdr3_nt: TGTGCCAGCATCGCAGGGGGCTCTGGAAACACCATATATTTT

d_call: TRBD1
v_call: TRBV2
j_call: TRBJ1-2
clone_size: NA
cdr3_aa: CASSGAGGLYGYTF
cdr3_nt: TGTGCCAGCAGTGGGGCAGGGGGCCTTTATGGCTACACCTTC

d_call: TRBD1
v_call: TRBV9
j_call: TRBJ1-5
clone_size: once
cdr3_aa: CASSVGQGNQPQHF
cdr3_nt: TGTGCCAGCAGCGTCGGACAGGGTAATCAGCCCCAGCATTTT

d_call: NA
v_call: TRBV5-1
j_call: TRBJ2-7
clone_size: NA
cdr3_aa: CASSLAGSLDEQYF
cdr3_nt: TGCGCCAGCAGCTTAGCAGGGTCGCTCGACGAGCAGTACTTC

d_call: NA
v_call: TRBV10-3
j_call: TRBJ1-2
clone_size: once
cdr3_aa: CAISESSGYGYTF
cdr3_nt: TGTGCCATCAGTGAGTCGTCAGGATATGGCTACACCTTC

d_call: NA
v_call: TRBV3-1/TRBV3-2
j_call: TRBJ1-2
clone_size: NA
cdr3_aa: CASSHLGEGGHGYTF
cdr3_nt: TGTGCCAGCAGCCACCTAGGGGAAGGGGGACATGGCTACACCTTC

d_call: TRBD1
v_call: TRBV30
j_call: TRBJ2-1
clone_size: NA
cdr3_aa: CAWRPLGTGKVEQFF
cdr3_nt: TGTGCCTGGAGGCCTCTGGGGACAGGGAAAGTTGAGCAGTTCTTC

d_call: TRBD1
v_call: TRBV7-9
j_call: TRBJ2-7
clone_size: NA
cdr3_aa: CASSETGGSYEQYF
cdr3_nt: TGTGCCAGCAGCGAGACAGGGGGATCCTACGAGCAGTACTTC

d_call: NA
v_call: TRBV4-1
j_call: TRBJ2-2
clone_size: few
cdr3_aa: CASSRIQESNTGELFF
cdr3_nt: TGCGCCAGCAGCCGAATACAGGAGTCGAACACCGGGGAGCTGTTTTTT

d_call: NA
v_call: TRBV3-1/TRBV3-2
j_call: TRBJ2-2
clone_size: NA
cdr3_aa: CASSPLQRGTGELFF
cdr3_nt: TGTGCCAGCAGCCCCCTGCAGCGAGGGACCGGGGAGCTGTTTTTT

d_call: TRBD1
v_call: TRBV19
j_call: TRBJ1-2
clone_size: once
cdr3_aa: CASSKGTGTGLRGYTF
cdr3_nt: TGTGCCAGTAGTAAGGGAACCGGGACAGGGCTACGTGGCTACACCTTC

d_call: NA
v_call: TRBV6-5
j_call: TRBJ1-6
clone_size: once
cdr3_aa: CASSPGGALNSPLHF
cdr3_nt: TGTGCCAGCAGCCCCGGGGGGGCACTGAATTCACCCCTCCACTTT

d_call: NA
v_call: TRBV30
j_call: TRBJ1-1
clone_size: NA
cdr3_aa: CAWSFKNTEAFF
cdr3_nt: TGTGCCTGGAGTTTTAAGAACACTGAAGCTTTCTTT

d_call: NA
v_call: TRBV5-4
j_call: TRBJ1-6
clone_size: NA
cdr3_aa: CASRLGVGPGSNSPLHF
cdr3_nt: TGTGCCAGCAGGCTTGGGGTCGGTCCAGGGTCCAATTCACCCCTCCACTTT

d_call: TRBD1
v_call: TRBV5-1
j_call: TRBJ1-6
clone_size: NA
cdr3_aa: CASSPRTGESYNSPLHF
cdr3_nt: TGCGCCAGCAGCCCACGGACAGGGGAATCTTATAATTCACCCCTCCACTTT

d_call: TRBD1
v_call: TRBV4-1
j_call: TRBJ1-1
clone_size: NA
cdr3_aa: CASSRPGQGIEAFF
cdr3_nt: TGCGCCAGCAGCCGCCCGGGACAGGGGATTGAAGCTTTCTTT

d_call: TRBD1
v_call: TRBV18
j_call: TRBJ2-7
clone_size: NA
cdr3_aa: CASSKDREPHEQYF
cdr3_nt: TGTGCCAGCTCAAAGGACAGGGAACCCCACGAGCAGTACTTC

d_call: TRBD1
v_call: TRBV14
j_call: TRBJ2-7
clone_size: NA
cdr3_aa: CASSPDRETYEQYF
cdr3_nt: TGTGCCAGCAGCCCCGACAGGGAGACCTACGAGCAGTACTTC

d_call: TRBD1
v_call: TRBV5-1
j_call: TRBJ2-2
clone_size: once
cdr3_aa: CASSLQGQGVSGELFF
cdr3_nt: TGCGCCAGCAGCTTGCAGGGACAGGGTGTATCCGGGGAGCTGTTTTTT

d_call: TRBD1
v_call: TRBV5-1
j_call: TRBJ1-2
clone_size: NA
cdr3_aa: CASSLQGNYGYTF
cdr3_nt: TGCGCCAGCAGCTTACAGGGGAACTATGGCTACACCTTC

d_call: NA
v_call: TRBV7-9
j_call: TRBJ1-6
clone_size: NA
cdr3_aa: CASSHDLTKASPLHF
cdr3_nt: TGTGCCAGCAGCCACGACTTAACGAAGGCTTCACCCCTCCACTTT

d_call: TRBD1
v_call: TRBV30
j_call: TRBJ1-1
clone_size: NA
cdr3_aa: CAFRTGRGNTEAFF
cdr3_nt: TGTGCCTTCCGGACAGGGCGGGGGAACACTGAAGCTTTCTTT

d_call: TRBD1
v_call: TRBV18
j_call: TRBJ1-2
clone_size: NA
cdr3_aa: CASSQDRGYYGYTF
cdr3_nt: TGTGCCAGCTCCCAAGACAGGGGATACTATGGCTACACCTTC

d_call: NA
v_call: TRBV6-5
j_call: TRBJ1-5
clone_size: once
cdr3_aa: CASTPRYSNQPQHF
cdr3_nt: TGTGCCAGCACCCCCAGATATAGCAATCAGCCCCAGCATTTT

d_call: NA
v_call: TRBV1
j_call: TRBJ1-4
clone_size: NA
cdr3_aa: CTSSPRRTTNEKLFF
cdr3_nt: TGCACCAGCAGCCCTAGAAGGACAACTAATGAAAAACTGTTTTTT

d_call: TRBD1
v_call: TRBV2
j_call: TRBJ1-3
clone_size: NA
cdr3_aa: CATERDRVNGNTIYF
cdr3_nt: TGTGCCACCGAGCGGGACAGGGTGAACGGAAACACCATATATTTT

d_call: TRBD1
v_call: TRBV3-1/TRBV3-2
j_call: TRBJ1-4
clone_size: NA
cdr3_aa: CASSLQATGGEKLFF
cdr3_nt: TGTGCCAGCAGCCTCCAGGCGACAGGGGGTGAAAAACTGTTTTTT

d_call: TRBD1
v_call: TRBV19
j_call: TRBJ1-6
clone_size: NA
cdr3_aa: CATKGQGENSPLHF
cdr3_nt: TGTGCCACCAAGGGACAGGGGGAGAATTCACCCCTCCACTTT

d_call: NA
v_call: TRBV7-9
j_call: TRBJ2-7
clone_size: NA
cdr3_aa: CASSLGQTEIYEQYF
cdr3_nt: TGTGCCAGCAGCTTGGGCCAGACCGAGATCTACGAGCAGTACTTC

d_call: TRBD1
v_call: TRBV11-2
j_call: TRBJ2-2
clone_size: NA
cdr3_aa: CASSLRGQVNTGELFF
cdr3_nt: TGTGCCAGCAGCTTGAGAGGACAGGTTAACACCGGGGAGCTGTTTTTT

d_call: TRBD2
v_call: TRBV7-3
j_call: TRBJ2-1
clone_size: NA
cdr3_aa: CASSSIAGANEQFF
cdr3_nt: TGTGCCAGCAGCTCGATAGCGGGGGCCAATGAGCAGTTCTTC

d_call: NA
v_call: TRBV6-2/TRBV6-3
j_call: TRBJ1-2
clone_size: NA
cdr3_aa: CASSYSLGRGDYGYTF
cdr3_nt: TGTGCCAGCAGTTACTCGTTGGGGAGGGGTGACTATGGCTACACCTTC

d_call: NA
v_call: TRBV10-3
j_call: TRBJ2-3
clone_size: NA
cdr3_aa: CAIERGPTDTQYF
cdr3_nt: TGTGCCATCGAAAGGGGCCCGACAGATACGCAGTATTTT

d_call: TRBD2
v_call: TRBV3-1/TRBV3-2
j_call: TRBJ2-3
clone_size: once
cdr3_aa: CASSQDSERGGPCHF
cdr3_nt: TGTGCCAGCAGCCAAGATAGCGAGCGGGGGGGCCCCTGCCATTTT

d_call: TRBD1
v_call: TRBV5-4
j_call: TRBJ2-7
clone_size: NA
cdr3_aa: CASSLRQGNYEQYF
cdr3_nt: TGTGCCAGCAGCCTCAGACAGGGGAACTACGAGCAGTACTTC

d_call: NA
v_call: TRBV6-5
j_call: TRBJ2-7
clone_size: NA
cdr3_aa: CASSINSEQYF
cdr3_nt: TGTGCCAGCAGCATCAATAGCGAGCAGTACTTC

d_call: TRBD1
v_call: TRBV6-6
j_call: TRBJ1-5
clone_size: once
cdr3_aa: CASWPTDRARHQPQHF
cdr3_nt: TGTGCCTCCTGGCCGACCGACAGGGCGAGACATCAGCCCCAGCATTTT

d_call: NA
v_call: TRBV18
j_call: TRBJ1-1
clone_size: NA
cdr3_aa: CASSPDTVNTEAFF
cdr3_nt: TGTGCCAGCTCCCCGGACACAGTGAACACTGAAGCTTTCTTT

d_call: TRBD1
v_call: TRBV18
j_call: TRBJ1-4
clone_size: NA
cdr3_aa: CASSRLTTRGQGTTNEKLFF
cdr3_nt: TGTGCCAGCTCACGGTTAACGACAAGAGGACAGGGGACAACTAATGAAAAACTGTTTTTT

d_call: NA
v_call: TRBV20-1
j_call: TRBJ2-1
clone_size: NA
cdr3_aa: CSARDREEQFF
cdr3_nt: TGCAGTGCTAGAGATAGGGAGGAGCAGTTCTTC